The clone carrying this T cell receptor beta chain has just one count. The CDR3 is 14 residues long. Germline CDR1 is SGDLS and CDR2 is YYNGEE. V dropped 3 bases and J dropped 5; count of bases not matched to a gene: 8. This sample's treatment: randomized to nivolumab then ipilimumab (arm A) or the reverse (arm B). This table comes from immunoSEQ multiplex PCR, and its TCRdb copy is limited to in-frame clones, with some not included. The table lists about 30,000 clones, 70% to 80% of them singletons. The data stem from a study of sequential checkpoint blockade in melanoma. Sequenced material: CD8+ T cells sorted from blood (inferred from file names), taken from a patient given nivolumab and ipilimumab in sequence. The chain uses TRBV9 and TRBJ2-7; 7 nucleotides align to TRBD1. The receptor comes from a human donor with melanoma. CDR3: CASSEGAIGHEQYF. The CDR3 region has the DNA TGTGCCAGCAGCGAGGGGGCCATCGGTCACGAGCAGTACTTC.